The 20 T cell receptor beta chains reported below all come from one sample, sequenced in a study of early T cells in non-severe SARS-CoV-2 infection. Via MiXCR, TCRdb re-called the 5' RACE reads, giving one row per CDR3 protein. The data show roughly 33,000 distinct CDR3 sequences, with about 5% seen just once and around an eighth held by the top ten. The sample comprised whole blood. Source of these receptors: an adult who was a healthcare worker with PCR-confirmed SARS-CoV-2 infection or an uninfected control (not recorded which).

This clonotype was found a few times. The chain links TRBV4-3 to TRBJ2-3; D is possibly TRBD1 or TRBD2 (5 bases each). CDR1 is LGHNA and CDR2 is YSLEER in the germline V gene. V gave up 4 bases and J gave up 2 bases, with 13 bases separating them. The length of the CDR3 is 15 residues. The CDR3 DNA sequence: TGCGCCAGCAGCCGAAGGGACCGCCCCACAGATACGCAGTATTTT. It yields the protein CASSRRDRPTDTQYF.

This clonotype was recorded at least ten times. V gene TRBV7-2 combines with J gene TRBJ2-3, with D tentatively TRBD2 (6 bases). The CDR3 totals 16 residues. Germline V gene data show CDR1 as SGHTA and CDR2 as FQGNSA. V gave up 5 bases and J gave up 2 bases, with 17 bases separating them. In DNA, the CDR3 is TGTGCCAGCAGCCAAGGGGCGGGGTTTTTCACAGATACGCAGTATTTT. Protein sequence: CASSQGAGFFTDTQYF.

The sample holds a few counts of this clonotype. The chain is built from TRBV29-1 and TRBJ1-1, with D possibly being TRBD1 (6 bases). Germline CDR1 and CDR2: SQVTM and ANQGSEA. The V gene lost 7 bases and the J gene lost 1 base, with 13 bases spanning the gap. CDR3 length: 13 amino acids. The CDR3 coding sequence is TGCAGCGCCCTGACAGGTCGGAACACTGAAGCTTTCTTT. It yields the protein CSALTGRNTEAFF.

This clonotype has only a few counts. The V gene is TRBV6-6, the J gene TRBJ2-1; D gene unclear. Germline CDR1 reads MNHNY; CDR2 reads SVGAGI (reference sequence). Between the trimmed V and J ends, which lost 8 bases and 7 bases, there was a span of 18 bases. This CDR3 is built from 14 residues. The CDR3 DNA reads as TGTGCCAGCTCCCGCGGTAGATTAGAGAATGAGCAGTTCTTC. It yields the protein CASSRGRLENEQFF.

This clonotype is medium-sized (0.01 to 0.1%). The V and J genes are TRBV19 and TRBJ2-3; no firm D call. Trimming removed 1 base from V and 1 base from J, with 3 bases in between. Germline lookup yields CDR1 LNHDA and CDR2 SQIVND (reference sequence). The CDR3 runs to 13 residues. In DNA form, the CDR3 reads TGTGCCAGTAGTATAGGCCGCACAGATACGCAGTATTTT. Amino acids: CASSIGRTDTQYF.

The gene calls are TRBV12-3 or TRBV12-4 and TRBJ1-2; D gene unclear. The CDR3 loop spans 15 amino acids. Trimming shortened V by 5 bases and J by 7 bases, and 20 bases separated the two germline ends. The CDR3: CASSPGVSSGLGYTF. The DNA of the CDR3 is TGTGCCAGCAGTCCCGGGGTCAGTTCCGGCCTTGGCTACACCTTC.

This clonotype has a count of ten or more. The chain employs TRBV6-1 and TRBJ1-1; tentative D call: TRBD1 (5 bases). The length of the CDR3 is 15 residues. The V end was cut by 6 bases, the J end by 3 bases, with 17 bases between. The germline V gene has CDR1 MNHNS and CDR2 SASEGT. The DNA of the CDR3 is TGTGCCAGCAGCCGAAGCTCAGGGCGTCACACTGAAGCTTTCTTT. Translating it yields CASSRSSGRHTEAFF.

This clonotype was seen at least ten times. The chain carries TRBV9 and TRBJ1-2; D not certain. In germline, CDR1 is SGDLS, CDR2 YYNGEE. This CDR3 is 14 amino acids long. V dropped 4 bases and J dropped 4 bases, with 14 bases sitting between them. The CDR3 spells CASSPDFVGYGYTF. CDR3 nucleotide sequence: TGTGCCAGCAGCCCGGACTTCGTCGGCTATGGCTACACCTTC.

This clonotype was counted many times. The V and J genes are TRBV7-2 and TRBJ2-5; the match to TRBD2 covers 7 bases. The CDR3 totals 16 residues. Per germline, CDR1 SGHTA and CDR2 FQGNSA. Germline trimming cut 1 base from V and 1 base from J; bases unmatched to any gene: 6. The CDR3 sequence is CASSLGAGRIQETQYF. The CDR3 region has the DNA TGTGCCAGCAGCTTAGGAGCGGGGCGCATCCAAGAGACCCAGTACTTC.

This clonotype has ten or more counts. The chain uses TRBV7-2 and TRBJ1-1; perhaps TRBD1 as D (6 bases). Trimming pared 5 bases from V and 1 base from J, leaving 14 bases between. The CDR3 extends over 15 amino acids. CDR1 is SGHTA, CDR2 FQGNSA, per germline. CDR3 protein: CASSTLQGWNTEAFF. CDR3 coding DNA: TGTGCCAGCAGCACACTCCAGGGGTGGAACACTGAAGCTTTCTTT.

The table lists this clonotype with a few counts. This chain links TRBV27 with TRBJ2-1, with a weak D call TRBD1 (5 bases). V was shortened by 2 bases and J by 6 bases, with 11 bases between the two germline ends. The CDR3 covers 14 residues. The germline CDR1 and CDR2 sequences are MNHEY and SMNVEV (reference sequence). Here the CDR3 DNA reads TGTGCCAGCAGTTTACAGGGAATGGGCAATGAGCAGTTCTTC. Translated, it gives CASSLQGMGNEQFF.

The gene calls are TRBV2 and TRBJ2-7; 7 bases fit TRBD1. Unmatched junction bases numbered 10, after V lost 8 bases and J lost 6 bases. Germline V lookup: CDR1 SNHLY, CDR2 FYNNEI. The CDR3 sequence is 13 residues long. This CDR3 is CASRPPDRAEQYF. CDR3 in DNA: TGTGCCAGCCGGCCCCCTGACAGGGCCGAGCAGTACTTC.

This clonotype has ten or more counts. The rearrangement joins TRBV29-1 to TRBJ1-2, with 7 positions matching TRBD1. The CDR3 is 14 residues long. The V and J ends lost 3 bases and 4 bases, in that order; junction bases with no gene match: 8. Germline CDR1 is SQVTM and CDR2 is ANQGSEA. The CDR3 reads CSVDEAGTVYGYTF. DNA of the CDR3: TGCAGCGTTGATGAAGCCGGGACAGTCTATGGCTACACCTTC.

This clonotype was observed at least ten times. CDR3 protein: CASSDSNTGELFF. The CDR3 nucleotides read TGTGCCAGCAGTGACAGCAACACCGGGGAGCTGTTTTTT. The chain uses TRBV12-3 or TRBV12-4 and TRBJ2-2; possibly TRBD1 for D (5 bases). CDR3 length equals 13 residues. V gave up 5 bases and J gave up 2 bases, with 6 bases separating them.

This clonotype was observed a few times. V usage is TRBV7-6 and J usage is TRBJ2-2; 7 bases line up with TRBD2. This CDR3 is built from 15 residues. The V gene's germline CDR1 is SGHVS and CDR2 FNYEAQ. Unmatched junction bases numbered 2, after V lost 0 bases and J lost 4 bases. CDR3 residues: CASSLAGRATGELFF. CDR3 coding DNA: TGTGCCAGCAGCTTAGCGGGGAGGGCCACCGGGGAGCTGTTTTTT.

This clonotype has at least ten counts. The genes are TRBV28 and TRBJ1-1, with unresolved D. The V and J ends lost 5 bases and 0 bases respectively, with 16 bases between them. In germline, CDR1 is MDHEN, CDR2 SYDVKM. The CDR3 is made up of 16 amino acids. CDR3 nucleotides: TGTGCCAGCAGTCCCCCCAGGACCGTTATGAACACTGAAGCTTTCTTT. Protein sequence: CASSPPRTVMNTEAFF. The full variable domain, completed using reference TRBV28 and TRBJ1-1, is DVKVTQSSRYLVKRTGEKVFLECVQDMDHENMFWYRQDPGLGLRLIYFSYDVKMKEKGDIPEGYSVSREKKERFSLILESASTNQTSMYLCASSPPRTVMNTEAFFGQGTRLTVV.

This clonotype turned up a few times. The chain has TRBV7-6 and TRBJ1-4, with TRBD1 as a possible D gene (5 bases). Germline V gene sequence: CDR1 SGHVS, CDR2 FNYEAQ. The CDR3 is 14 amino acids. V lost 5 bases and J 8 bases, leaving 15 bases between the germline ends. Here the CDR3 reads CASSPQGGSEKLFF. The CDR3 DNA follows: TGTGCCAGCAGCCCTCAGGGAGGATCCGAAAAACTGTTTTTT.

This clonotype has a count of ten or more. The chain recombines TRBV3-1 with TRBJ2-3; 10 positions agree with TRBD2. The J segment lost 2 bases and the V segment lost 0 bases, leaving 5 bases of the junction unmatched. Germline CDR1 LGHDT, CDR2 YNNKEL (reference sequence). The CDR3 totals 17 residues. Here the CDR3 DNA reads TGTGCCAGCAGCCAAGATGTAGCGGGGGGATCCACAGATACGCAGTATTTT. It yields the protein CASSQDVAGGSTDTQYF.

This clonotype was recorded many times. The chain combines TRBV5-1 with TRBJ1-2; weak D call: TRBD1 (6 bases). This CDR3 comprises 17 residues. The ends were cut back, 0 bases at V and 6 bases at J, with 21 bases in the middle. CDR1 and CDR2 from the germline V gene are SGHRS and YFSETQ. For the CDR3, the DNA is TGCGCCAGCAGCTTGGATGGACAGCCCAAAAAAGGAGATGGCTACACCTTC. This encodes CASSLDGQPKKGDGYTF.

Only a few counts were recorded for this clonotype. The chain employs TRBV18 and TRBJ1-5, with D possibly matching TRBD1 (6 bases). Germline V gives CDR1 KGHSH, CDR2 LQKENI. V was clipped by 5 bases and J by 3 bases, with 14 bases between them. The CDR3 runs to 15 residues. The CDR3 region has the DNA TGTGCCAGCTCAAGTTCAACAGGGACCAATCAGCCCCAGCATTTT. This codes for CASSSSTGTNQPQHF. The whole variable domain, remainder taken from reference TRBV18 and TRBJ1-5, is NAGVMQNPRHLVRRRGQEARLRCSPMKGHSHVYWYRQLPEEGLKFMVYLQKENIIDESGMPKERFSAEFPKEGPSILRIQQVVRGDSAAYFCASSSSTGTNQPQHFGDGTRLSIL.